Presented here are 17 T cell receptor beta chains from one specimen sequenced in a study of cytomegalovirus exposure and HLA in healthy donors (dated by TCRdb to the late 2010s). Library construction relied on the immunoSEQ multiplex PCR assay. For the multiplex PCR, a mixture combining 60 forward primers for TCR Vbeta segments and 13 reverse primers for TCR Jbeta segments was used. What TCRdb holds here is the immuneACCESS table cut down to in-frame rearrangements. Part of the clones is not present; checked against another copy, under half of the missing clones reflect an unresolved V gene, and the others are unexplained. This sample lists about 99,000 clones; 76% were detected once. Over 9% of the sample belongs to the ten largest clones. Source material: PBMCs. The origin of the receptors is a woman aged 18-29 years in good health and CMV-seropositive.

The chain employs TRBV2 and TRBJ1-2; D is ambiguous. The CDR3 has 15 amino acids. Trimming removed 2 bases from V and 1 base from J, with 11 bases in between. Looked up from germline, CDR1 is SNHLY and CDR2 is FYNNEI. The CDR3 spells CASSELTDRNYGYTF. CDR3 DNA: TGTGCCAGCAGTGAACTCACAGATCGTAACTATGGCTACACCTTC.

The chain joins TRBV30 to TRBJ1-2; D uncertain. From germline, CDR1 is GTSNPN and CDR2 SVGIG (reference sequence). The CDR3 extends over 12 amino acids. V gave up 2 bases and J gave up 14 bases, with 18 bases separating them. CDR3 in amino acids: CAWSPSPQRRTF. CDR3 in DNA: TGTGCCTGGAGTCCAAGTCCTCAGCGGAGGACCTTC.

This clone came up once. The chain recombines TRBV5-1 with TRBJ2-5; D gene ambiguous. The ends were cut back, 2 bases at V and 5 bases at J, with 7 bases in the middle. CDR1 is SGHRS, CDR2 YFSETQ, per germline. The CDR3 covers 12 residues. The CDR3 coding sequence is TGCGCCAGCAGCTTTAATGAGGAGACCCAGTACTTC. It specifies CASSFNEETQYF.

This clone showed up just a few times. J is TRBJ1-5 and V is TRBV19; D might be TRBD1 (5 bases). The CDR3 extends over 12 amino acids. Germline values: CDR1 LNHDA, CDR2 SQIVND (reference sequence). V lost 7 bases, J lost 11 bases, and 15 bases lay in between. The CDR3 DNA is TGTGCCAGTACCTCAGGGAGGCTTACCCAGCATTTT. Translation: CASTSGRLTQHF.

CDR3 loop: CSVGLAGFTDTQYF. The CDR3 DNA reads TGCAGCGTTGGACTAGCGGGTTTCACAGATACGCAGTATTTT. The chain carries TRBV29-1 and TRBJ2-3; the match to TRBD2 covers 10 bases. The CDR3 totals 14 residues. Trimming cost V 4 bases and J 2 bases; bases outside gene matches: 3. Germline assignment: CDR1 SQVTM and CDR2 ANQGSEA.

The J gene is TRBJ2-7, the V gene TRBV9, with D perhaps matching TRBD1 (5 bases). This CDR3 contains 13 residues. Germline assignment: CDR1 SGDLS and CDR2 YYNGEE. Deletions cut 7 bases from V and 5 bases from J, with 16 bases between. CDR3 sequence (DNA): TGTGCCAGCGGCGCAGGGTCTAGTAACGAGCAGTACTTC. This gives the protein CASGAGSSNEQYF.

This clone was seen only a few times. In the same sample, other DNA sequences code for this CDR3. The rearrangement uses TRBV5-6 and TRBJ2-7, with 7 positions matching TRBD2. This CDR3 region has 13 residues. After removal of 0 bases from V and 3 bases from J, the junction contained 0 bases not matched to a gene. CDR1 SGHDT and CDR2 YYEEEE come from the germline V gene. The DNA of the CDR3 is TGTGCCAGCAGCTTGGGGGGGGGCTACGAGCAGTACTTC. Its protein product is CASSLGGGYEQYF.

The chain combines TRBV7-8 with TRBJ1-5; 8 bases match TRBD1. CDR1 and CDR2 (germline): SGHVS, FQNEAQ. The trim removed 4 bases at V and 7 bases at J, leaving 3 bases unmatched. The CDR3 runs 13 residues. CDR3 DNA: TGTGCCAGCAGCTGGACAGGGTTACAGCCCCAGCATTTT. Translating gives CASSWTGLQPQHF. Looking up the rest from reference TRBV7-8 and TRBJ1-5 gives the full variable domain: GAGVSQSPRYKVAKRGQDVALRCDPISGHVSLFWYQQALGQGPEFLTYFQNEAQLDKSGLPSDRFFAERPEGSVSTLKIQRTQQEDSAVYLCASSWTGLQPQHFGDGTRLSIL.

The chain has TRBV11-3 and TRBJ2-5; D is ambiguous. The germline gives CDR1 SGHNT, CDR2 YENEEA. V shed 0 bases and J shed 4 bases, with 3 bases lying between them. The CDR3 runs to 12 residues. In DNA, the CDR3 is TGTGCCAGCAGCTTAGACGGAGAGACCCAGTACTTC. Protein: CASSLDGETQYF.

J is TRBJ2-2 and V is TRBV28; 7 bases line up with TRBD1. CDR3 length: 16 amino acids. Germline-derived CDR1 and CDR2 are MDHEN and SYDVKM. J lost 0 bases, V lost 5 bases, and 6 bases had no gene match. CDR3 bases: TGTGCCAGCAGTGATCCGGGACAGTCGAACACCGGGGAGCTGTTTTTT. It translates to CASSDPGQSNTGELFF.

This chain connects TRBV5-1 to TRBJ1-2; D remains ambiguous. The germline CDR1 and CDR2 sequences are SGHRS and YFSETQ. V shed 1 base and J shed 2 bases, with 9 bases lying between them. This CDR3 contains 14 residues. CDR3 in amino acids: CASSLLPGNYGYTF. Written as DNA, the CDR3 is TGCGCCAGCAGCTTGCTTCCGGGGAACTATGGCTACACCTTC.

Concerning this clone: Other DNA sequences from this sample encode an identical CDR3 as well. This rearrangement joins TRBV6-5 to TRBJ1-2; 7 bases match TRBD1. V shed 6 bases and J 2 bases; nucleotides not matched to a gene: 3. This CDR3 has 13 residues. Germline CDR1 reads MNHEY; CDR2 reads SVGAGI. For the CDR3, the DNA is TGTGCCAGCAGCTCGACAGGGAACTATGGCTACACCTTC. Translating it yields CASSSTGNYGYTF.

A single count supports this clone. The J gene is TRBJ2-7, the V gene TRBV9; 9 bases agree with TRBD1. The CDR3 runs to 15 residues. In germline, CDR1 is SGDLS, CDR2 YYNGEE. The V and J ends lost 0 bases and 7 bases, in that order; junction bases with no gene match: 8. The CDR3 loop reads CASSVATGGRGEQYF. CDR3 nucleotide sequence: TGTGCCAGCAGCGTAGCTACAGGGGGCCGGGGTGAGCAGTACTTC.

This chain connects TRBV27 to TRBJ2-7, with a possible D match to TRBD2 (6 bases). Germline CDR1 MNHEY, CDR2 SMNVEV (reference sequence). This CDR3 spans 14 amino acids. Trimming cost V 2 bases and J 4 bases, with 12 bases left between them. The CDR3 protein is CASSLREERYEQYF. CDR3 nucleotide sequence: TGTGCCAGCAGTTTAAGGGAGGAGAGATACGAGCAGTACTTC.

The CDR3 nucleotides read TGTGCCAGCAGCGTAGAAGGGGTGGACGAAAAACTGTTTTTT. This translates into CASSVEGVDEKLFF. This rearrangement joins TRBV9 to TRBJ1-4; D may be TRBD1 (5 bases). There are 14 residues in the CDR3. Germline V gene data show CDR1 as SGDLS and CDR2 as YYNGEE. Trimming pared 0 bases from V and 8 bases from J, leaving 11 bases between.

The genes are TRBV2 and TRBJ1-1; 12 positions agree with TRBD1. Per the germline V gene, CDR1 is SNHLY and CDR2 is FYNNEI. The CDR3 is made up of 15 amino acids. Trimming cost V 6 bases and J 7 bases; bases outside gene matches: 9. The CDR3 DNA is TGTGCCAGCAGGGGACAGGGGGCGGGTTGGGTTGAAGCTTTCTTT. Its protein product is CASRGQGAGWVEAFF.

The chain recombines TRBV28 with TRBJ2-1; D gene uncertain. Germline loops: CDR1 MDHEN, CDR2 SYDVKM. Trimming removed 5 bases at V and 0 bases at J, with 20 bases between. This CDR3 region has 18 residues. This chain's CDR3 is CASSLPPWRVSSYNEQFF. The CDR3 DNA sequence: TGTGCCAGCAGTCTCCCCCCATGGAGAGTGAGCTCCTACAATGAGCAGTTCTTC.